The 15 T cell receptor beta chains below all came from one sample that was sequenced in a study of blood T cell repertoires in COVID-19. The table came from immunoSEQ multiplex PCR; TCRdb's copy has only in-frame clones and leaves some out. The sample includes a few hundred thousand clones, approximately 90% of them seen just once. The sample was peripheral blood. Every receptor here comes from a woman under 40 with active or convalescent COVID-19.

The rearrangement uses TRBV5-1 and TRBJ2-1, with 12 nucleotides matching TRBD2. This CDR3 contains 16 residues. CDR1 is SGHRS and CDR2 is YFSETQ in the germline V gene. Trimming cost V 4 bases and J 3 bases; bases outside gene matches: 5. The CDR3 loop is CASSRTSGVDYNEQFF. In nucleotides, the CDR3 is TGCGCCAGCAGCAGGACTAGCGGGGTAGACTACAATGAGCAGTTCTTC.

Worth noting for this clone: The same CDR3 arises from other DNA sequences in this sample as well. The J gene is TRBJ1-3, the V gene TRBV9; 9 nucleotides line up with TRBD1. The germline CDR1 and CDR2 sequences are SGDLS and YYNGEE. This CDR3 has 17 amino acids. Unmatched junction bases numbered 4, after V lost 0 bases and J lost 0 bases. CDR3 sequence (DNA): TGTGCCAGCAGCGTAGAGGGACAGGGCCTCTCTGGAAACACCATATATTTT. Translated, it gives CASSVEGQGLSGNTIYF.

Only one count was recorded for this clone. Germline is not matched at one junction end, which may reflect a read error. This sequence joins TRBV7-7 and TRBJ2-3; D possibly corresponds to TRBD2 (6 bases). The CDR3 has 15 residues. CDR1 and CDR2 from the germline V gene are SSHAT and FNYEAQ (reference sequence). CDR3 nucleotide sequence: TGTGCTAGCAGCTTAGTTCGGGGGTCCGCGGATACGCAGTATTTT. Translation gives CASSLVRGSADTQYF.

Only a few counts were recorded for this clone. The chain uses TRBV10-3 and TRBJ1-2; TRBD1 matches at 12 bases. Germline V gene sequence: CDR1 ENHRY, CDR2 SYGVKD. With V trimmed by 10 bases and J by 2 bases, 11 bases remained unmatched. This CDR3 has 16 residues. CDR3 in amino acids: CASRDRGQESNYGYTF. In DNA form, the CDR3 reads TGTGCCAGCCGGGACAGGGGGCAGGAGAGCAACTATGGCTACACCTTC.

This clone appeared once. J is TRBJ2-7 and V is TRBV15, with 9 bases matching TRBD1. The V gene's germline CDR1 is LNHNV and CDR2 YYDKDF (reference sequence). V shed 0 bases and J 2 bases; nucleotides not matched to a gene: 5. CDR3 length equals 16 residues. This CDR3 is CATSREGTGTTYEQYF. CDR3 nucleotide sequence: TGTGCCACCAGCAGAGAGGGGACAGGGACAACCTACGAGCAGTACTTC.

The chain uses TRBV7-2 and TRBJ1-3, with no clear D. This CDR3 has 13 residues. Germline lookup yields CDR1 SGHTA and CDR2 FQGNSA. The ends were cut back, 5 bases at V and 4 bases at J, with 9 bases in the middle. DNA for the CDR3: TGTGCCAGCAGCGTTTCCCTGGGAAACACCATATATTTT. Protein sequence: CASSVSLGNTIYF.

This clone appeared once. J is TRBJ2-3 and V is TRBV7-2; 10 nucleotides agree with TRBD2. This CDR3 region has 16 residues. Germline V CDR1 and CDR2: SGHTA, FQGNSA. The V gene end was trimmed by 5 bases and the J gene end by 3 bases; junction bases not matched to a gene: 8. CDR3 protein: CASSTAASGGTDTQYF. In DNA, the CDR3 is TGTGCCAGCAGCACCGCAGCTAGCGGGGGTACAGATACGCAGTATTTT.

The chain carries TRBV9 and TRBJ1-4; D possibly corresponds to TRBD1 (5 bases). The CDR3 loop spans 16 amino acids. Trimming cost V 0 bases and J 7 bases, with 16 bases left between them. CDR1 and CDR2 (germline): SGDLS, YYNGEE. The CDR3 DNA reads TGTGCCAGCAGCGTAGAAGAGGGGCTGGGGGGTGAAAAACTGTTTTTT. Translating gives CASSVEEGLGGEKLFF.

The CDR3 loop reads CASSFGPQDGYTF. The DNA for the CDR3 is TGTGCCAGCAGCTTCGGGCCACAGGATGGCTACACCTTC. The chain recombines TRBV5-5 with TRBJ1-2; TRBD1 might be the D (5 bases). From germline, CDR1 is SGHKS and CDR2 YYEKEE (reference sequence). This CDR3 comprises 13 residues. The V gene lost 2 bases and the J gene lost 6 bases, with 11 bases spanning the gap.

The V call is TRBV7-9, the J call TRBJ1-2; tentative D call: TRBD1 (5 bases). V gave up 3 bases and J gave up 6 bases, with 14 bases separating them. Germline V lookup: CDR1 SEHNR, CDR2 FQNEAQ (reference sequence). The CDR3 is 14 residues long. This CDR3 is CASSFKGPTDGYTF. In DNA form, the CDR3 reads TGTGCCAGCAGCTTTAAGGGGCCTACGGATGGCTACACCTTC. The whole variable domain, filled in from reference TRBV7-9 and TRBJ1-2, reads DTGVSQNPRHKITKRGQNVTFRCDPISEHNRLYWYRQTLGQGPEFLTYFQNEAQLEKSRLLSDRFSAERPKGSFSTLEIQRTEQGDSAMYLCASSFKGPTDGYTFGSGTRLTVV.

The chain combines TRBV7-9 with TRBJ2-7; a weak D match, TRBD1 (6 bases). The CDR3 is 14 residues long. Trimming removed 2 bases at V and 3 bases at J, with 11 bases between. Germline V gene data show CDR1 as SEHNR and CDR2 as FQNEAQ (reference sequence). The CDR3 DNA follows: TGTGCCAGCAGCTTAAAGGGACAATTCTACGAGCAGTACTTC. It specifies CASSLKGQFYEQYF. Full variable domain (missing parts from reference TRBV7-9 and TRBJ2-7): DTGVSQNPRHKITKRGQNVTFRCDPISEHNRLYWYRQTLGQGPEFLTYFQNEAQLEKSRLLSDRFSAERPKGSFSTLEIQRTEQGDSAMYLCASSLKGQFYEQYFGPGTRLTVT.

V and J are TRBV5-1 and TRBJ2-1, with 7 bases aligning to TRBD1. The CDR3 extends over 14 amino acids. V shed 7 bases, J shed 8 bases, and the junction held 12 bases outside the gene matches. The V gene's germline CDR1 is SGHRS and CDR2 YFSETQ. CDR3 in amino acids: CASGIRGQRDEQFF. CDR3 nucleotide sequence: TGCGCCAGCGGCATAAGGGGGCAAAGGGATGAGCAGTTCTTC.

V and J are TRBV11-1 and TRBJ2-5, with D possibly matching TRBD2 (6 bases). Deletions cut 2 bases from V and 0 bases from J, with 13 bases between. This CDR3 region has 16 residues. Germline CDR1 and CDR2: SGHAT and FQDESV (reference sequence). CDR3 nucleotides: TGTGCCAGCAGCTTATCACGCGGGGCGTACCAAGAGACCCAGTACTTC. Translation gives CASSLSRGAYQETQYF.

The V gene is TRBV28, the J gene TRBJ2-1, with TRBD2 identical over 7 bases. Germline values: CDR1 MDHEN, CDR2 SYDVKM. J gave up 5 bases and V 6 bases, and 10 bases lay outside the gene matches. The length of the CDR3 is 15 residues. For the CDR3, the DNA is TGTGCCAGCAGACAGAGACGGGGGGACCACAATGAGCAGTTCTTC. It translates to CASRQRRGDHNEQFF.

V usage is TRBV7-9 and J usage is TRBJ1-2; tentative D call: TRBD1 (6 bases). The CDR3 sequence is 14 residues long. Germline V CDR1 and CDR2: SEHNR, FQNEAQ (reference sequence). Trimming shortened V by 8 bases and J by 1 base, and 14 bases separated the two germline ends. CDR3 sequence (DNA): TGTGCCAGCGGACAGACGGACTTTAACTATGGCTACACCTTC. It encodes CASGQTDFNYGYTF.